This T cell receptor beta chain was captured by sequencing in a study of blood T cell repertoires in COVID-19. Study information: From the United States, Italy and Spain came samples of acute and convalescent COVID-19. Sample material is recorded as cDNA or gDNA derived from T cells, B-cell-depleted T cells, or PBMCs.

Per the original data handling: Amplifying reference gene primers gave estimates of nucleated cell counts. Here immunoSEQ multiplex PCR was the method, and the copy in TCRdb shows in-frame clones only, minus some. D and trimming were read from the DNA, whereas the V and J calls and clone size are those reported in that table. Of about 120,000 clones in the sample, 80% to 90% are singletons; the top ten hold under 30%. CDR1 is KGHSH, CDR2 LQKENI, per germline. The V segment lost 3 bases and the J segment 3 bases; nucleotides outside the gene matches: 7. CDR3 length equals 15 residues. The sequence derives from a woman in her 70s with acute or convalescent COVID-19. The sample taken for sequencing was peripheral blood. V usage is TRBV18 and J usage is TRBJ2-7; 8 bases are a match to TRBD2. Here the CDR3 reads CASSPRGSGDYEQYF. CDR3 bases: TGTGCCAGCTCACCCCGCGGTAGCGGGGACTACGAGCAGTACTTC.